A single sample is the source of the 19 T cell receptor beta chains below, sequenced in a study of blood T cell repertoires in COVID-19. Generated by immunoSEQ multiplex PCR, the TCRdb table keeps only in-frame clones and is missing some. The table includes under 50,000 clones, 79% detected once. The sample consisted of peripheral blood. All receptors come from an older man with acute or convalescent COVID-19.

V gene TRBV27 combines with J gene TRBJ1-4; D might be TRBD1 (6 bases). The CDR3 has 15 residues. From germline, CDR1 is MNHEY and CDR2 SMNVEV (reference sequence). V lost 4 bases to trimming and J lost 5 bases, with 14 bases between them. This CDR3 reads CASSSLRGGNEKLFF. The DNA of the CDR3 is TGTGCCAGCAGTTCGTTGAGGGGGGGGAATGAAAAACTGTTTTTT.

This clone has only a few counts. The V and J genes are TRBV4-2 and TRBJ1-1, with D unclear. This CDR3 comprises 16 residues. V lost 1 base, J lost 0 bases, and 12 bases lay in between. Germline lookup yields CDR1 LGHNA and CDR2 YNFKEQ. The CDR3 DNA is TGTGCCAGCAGCCAAGTTTGGACTCAAATGAACACTGAAGCTTTCTTT. Translated: CASSQVWTQMNTEAFF.

The V gene is TRBV5-4, the J gene TRBJ2-2; D call uncertain. The CDR3 length is 16 residues. Trimming left V 1 base short and J 0 bases short, with 10 bases between. Germline V lookup: CDR1 SGHNT, CDR2 YYREEE (reference sequence). The CDR3 is CASSLPTQANTGELFF. In DNA form, the CDR3 reads TGTGCCAGCAGCTTGCCGACACAAGCGAACACCGGGGAGCTGTTTTTT. The full variable domain, in which reference TRBV5-4 and TRBJ2-2 provide the parts outside the CDR3, is ETGVTQSPTHLIKTRGQQVTLRCSSQSGHNTVSWYQQALGQGPQFIFQYYREEENGRGNFPPRFSGLQFPNYSSELNVNALELDDSALYLCASSLPTQANTGELFFGEGSRLTVL.

The chain combines TRBV5-1 with TRBJ2-3, with 7 bases identical to TRBD1. CDR1 and CDR2 from the germline V gene are SGHRS and YFSETQ. The V gene end was trimmed by 0 bases and the J gene end by 2 bases; junction bases not matched to a gene: 12. The CDR3 sequence is 18 residues long. CDR3 sequence: CASSLVPGTVKYTDTQYF. The CDR3 DNA follows: TGCGCCAGCAGCTTGGTCCCCGGGACAGTAAAGTACACAGATACGCAGTATTTT.

The chain carries TRBV29-1 and TRBJ2-3, with 8 bases fitting TRBD1. The CDR3 is 14 residues long. Germline V gene data show CDR1 as SQVTM and CDR2 as ANQGSEA. The ends lost 7 bases at V and 1 base at J; junction bases unmatched: 7. The CDR3, as DNA: TGCAGCGGTGGGCAGGGGGCGGGCACAGATACGCAGTATTTT. It is translated as CSGGQGAGTDTQYF.

This clone was seen a few times. The V call is TRBV4-2, the J call TRBJ1-4; 7 bases map to TRBD1. The CDR3 runs 17 residues. V shed 0 bases, J shed 7 bases, and the junction held 11 bases outside the gene matches. Germline V lookup: CDR1 LGHNA, CDR2 YNFKEQ. The CDR3 loop is CASSQEKTGTVAEKLFF. CDR3 DNA sequence: TGTGCCAGCAGCCAAGAGAAGACCGGGACAGTGGCTGAAAAACTGTTTTTT.

V and J are TRBV18 and TRBJ1-4; a possible D gene is TRBD1 (5 bases). The CDR3 length is 18 residues. V lost 4 bases and J lost 2, with 20 bases in between. The V gene's germline CDR1 is KGHSH and CDR2 LQKENI. As DNA, the CDR3 is TGTGCCAGCTCACAGTCCATGCAGGGTGGTTCCACTAATGAAAAACTGTTTTTT. Translating gives CASSQSMQGGSTNEKLFF.

The chain couples TRBV7-8 to TRBJ1-1, with 7 bases identical to TRBD1. V lost 3 bases and J lost 11; bases outside the gene matches: 9. Looked up from germline, CDR1 is SGHVS and CDR2 is FQNEAQ. This CDR3 spans 13 amino acids. This chain's CDR3 is CASSLGQSSGAFF. The CDR3 nucleotides read TGTGCCAGCAGCTTGGGACAGAGCTCCGGGGCTTTCTTT.

V and J are TRBV4-1 and TRBJ1-5; weak D call: TRBD1 (6 bases). V lost 4 bases and J 6 bases, leaving 16 bases between the germline ends. CDR1 is MGHRA, CDR2 YSYEKL, per germline. The CDR3 is 15 residues long. Here the CDR3 reads CASSLAQGASQPQHF. The CDR3 coding sequence is TGCGCCAGCAGCCTTGCACAGGGAGCGAGTCAGCCCCAGCATTTT.

This rearrangement joins TRBV5-5 to TRBJ1-2; maybe TRBD1 (5 bases). The V and J ends lost 1 base and 1 base respectively, with 11 bases between them. This CDR3 is built from 15 residues. CDR1 and CDR2 from the germline V gene are SGHKS and YYEKEE (reference sequence). The CDR3 nucleotides are TGTGCCAGCAGCTTGCAGGGAACCGTTAACTATGGCTACACCTTC. Translating it yields CASSLQGTVNYGYTF.

The V gene is TRBV27, the J gene TRBJ2-7; 11 bases map to TRBD2. Trimming removed 5 bases from V and 4 bases from J; junction bases left unmatched: 13. The germline CDR1 and CDR2 sequences are MNHEY and SMNVEV (reference sequence). This CDR3 region has 17 residues. CDR3 amino acids: CASSPLLGSGRAYEQYF. The CDR3 DNA reads as TGTGCCAGCAGTCCTCTGCTAGGTAGCGGGAGGGCTTACGAGCAGTACTTC.

V and J are TRBV11-1 and TRBJ1-1; D not certain. This CDR3 comprises 13 residues. V dropped 1 base and J dropped 4 bases, with 7 bases sitting between them. Looked up from germline, CDR1 is SGHAT and CDR2 is FQDESV (reference sequence). CDR3 sequence (DNA): TGTGCCAGCAGCTTAGTGGGGAGCACTGAAGCTTTCTTT. Translation: CASSLVGSTEAFF.

This clone was recorded a few times. J is TRBJ1-5 and V is TRBV15, with 11 bases aligning to TRBD1. CDR1 and CDR2 (germline): LNHNV, YYDKDF (reference sequence). Trimming cost V 3 bases and J 6 bases; bases outside gene matches: 4. The CDR3 is 15 amino acids. DNA of the CDR3: TGTGCCACCAGCAGTGCCGGGACAGGGGGTCAGCCCCAGCATTTT. Encoded protein: CATSSAGTGGQPQHF. Based on the CDR3 plus reference TRBV15 and TRBJ1-5, the full variable domain is DAMVIQNPRYQVTQFGKPVTLSCSQTLNHNVMYWYQQKSSQAPKLLFHYYDKDFNNEADTPDNFQSRRPNTSFCFLDIRSPGLGDTAMYLCATSSAGTGGQPQHFGDGTRLSIL.

V usage is TRBV7-3 and J usage is TRBJ1-4; 9 nucleotides agree with TRBD1. There are 17 residues in the CDR3. The V segment lost 2 bases and the J segment 8 bases; nucleotides outside the gene matches: 12. Per germline, CDR1 SGHTA and CDR2 FQGTGA. This CDR3 reads CASSLVGYRGRGEKLFF. The CDR3 nucleotides are TGTGCCAGCAGCTTAGTTGGATACAGGGGGCGCGGGGAAAAACTGTTTTTT.

This rearrangement joins TRBV28 to TRBJ1-2, with TRBD1 matching 8 bases. V trimming: 6 bases; J trimming: 8 bases; junction bases outside the gene matches: 11. Germline-derived CDR1 and CDR2 are MDHEN and SYDVKM. This CDR3 region has 14 residues. The chain's CDR3 is CASSDRGEWSGYTF. In nucleotides, the CDR3 is TGTGCCAGCAGCGACAGGGGCGAATGGTCCGGCTACACCTTC.

The chain uses TRBV27 and TRBJ2-7; TRBD1 matches at 7 bases. CDR3 length equals 17 residues. J gave up 2 bases and V 5 bases, and 15 bases lay outside the gene matches. Germline V gene data show CDR1 as MNHEY and CDR2 as SMNVEV (reference sequence). The CDR3 loop reads CASSPPLSTGQAYEQYF. The CDR3 nucleotides are TGTGCCAGCAGTCCACCCCTCTCGACAGGGCAGGCCTACGAGCAGTACTTC.

This rearrangement joins TRBV28 to TRBJ2-7; TRBD2 is a possible D gene (5 bases). Germline-derived CDR1 and CDR2 are MDHEN and SYDVKM. V lost 1 base to trimming and J lost 2 bases, with 12 bases between them. The CDR3 is made up of 15 amino acids. CDR3 nucleotide sequence: TGTGCCAGCAGTTTATACAGCGGCACCCCCTACGAGCAGTACTTC. Translating gives CASSLYSGTPYEQYF.

V is TRBV3-1 (or the pseudogene TRBV3-2) and J is TRBJ1-2; a weak D match, TRBD1 (6 bases). Germline CDR1 reads LGHDT; CDR2 reads YNNKEL (reference sequence). Trimming shortened V by 3 bases and J by 6 bases, and 23 bases separated the two germline ends. CDR3 length: 17 amino acids. For the CDR3, the DNA is TGTGCCAGCAGCCACCAAACTCCCAGACAGGCTGGCAATGGCTACACCTTC. As protein: CASSHQTPRQAGNGYTF.

In DNA, the CDR3 is TGTGCCAGCGGAGAAAGCGGGAGCTCCTACAATGAGCAGTTCTTC. It yields the protein CASGESGSSYNEQFF. This sequence joins TRBV6-6 and TRBJ2-1; 8 positions agree with TRBD2. CDR1 and CDR2 from the germline V gene are MNHNY and SVGAGI (reference sequence). V shed 8 bases, J shed 0 bases, and the junction held 6 bases outside the gene matches. There are 15 residues in the CDR3.